A selection of T cell receptor beta chains follows, all from one sample in a study of cytomegalovirus exposure and HLA in healthy donors. Produced via immunoSEQ multiplex PCR; TCRdb's table is partial and in-frame only. The table lists about 140,000 clones, around 80% of them singletons. The specimen sequenced was PBMCs. These receptors were obtained from a female donor in good health and CMV-seronegative. Each CDR3 is given with its conserved first and last residue. Fields, in order: D gene, clone size, V gene, J gene, CDR3 protein, CDR3 DNA. D genes are given only for firm matches. The listing skips clone size in some rows; elsewhere it reads once, few, many or a size class.

d_call: TRBD2; clone_size: -; v_call: TRBV29-1; j_call: TRBJ2-1; cdr3_aa: CSVDPSGRKINEQFF; cdr3_nt: TGCAGCGTTGATCCTAGCGGGAGAAAAATCAATGAGCAGTTCTTC
d_call: TRBD2; clone_size: -; v_call: TRBV14; j_call: TRBJ2-1; cdr3_aa: CASSQDPTGLETNEQFF; cdr3_nt: TGTGCCAGCAGCCAAGACCCTACCGGACTAGAGACTAATGAGCAGTTCTTC
d_call: -; clone_size: -; v_call: TRBV27; j_call: TRBJ1-5; cdr3_aa: CASSARGGLPQHF; cdr3_nt: TGTGCCAGCAGTGCCCGGGGAGGGCTGCCCCAGCATTTT
d_call: TRBD1; clone_size: -; v_call: TRBV4-1; j_call: TRBJ1-6; cdr3_aa: CASSLRNWDSENSPLHF; cdr3_nt: TGCGCCAGCAGCTTGCGCAACTGGGACAGTGAGAATTCACCCCTCCACTTT
d_call: TRBD2; clone_size: once; v_call: TRBV6-6; j_call: TRBJ2-1; cdr3_aa: CATREGLDEQFF; cdr3_nt: TGTGCCACCCGGGAGGGCCTCGATGAGCAGTTCTTC
d_call: TRBD1; clone_size: once; v_call: TRBV13; j_call: TRBJ2-5; cdr3_aa: CASSSFQGDGEETQYF; cdr3_nt: TGTGCCAGCAGCTCATTCCAGGGGGACGGCGAGGAGACCCAGTACTTC
d_call: TRBD1; clone_size: -; v_call: TRBV18; j_call: TRBJ2-5; cdr3_aa: CASSPTGGEETQYF; cdr3_nt: TGTGCCAGCTCACCAACAGGGGGCGAGGAGACCCAGTACTTC
d_call: TRBD1; clone_size: -; v_call: TRBV6-1; j_call: TRBJ1-1; cdr3_aa: CASTVDRGLTEAFF; cdr3_nt: TGTGCCAGCACCGTGGACAGGGGGCTGACTGAAGCTTTCTTT
d_call: -; clone_size: -; v_call: TRBV4-1; j_call: TRBJ1-3; cdr3_aa: CASSPPGGNTIYF; cdr3_nt: TGCGCCAGCAGCCCCCCGGGAGGAAACACCATATATTTT
d_call: TRBD1; clone_size: -; v_call: TRBV6-1; j_call: TRBJ1-2; cdr3_aa: CASNLQGSYTF; cdr3_nt: TGTGCCAGCAACTTACAGGGGAGCTACACCTTC
d_call: TRBD1; clone_size: -; v_call: TRBV30; j_call: TRBJ1-2; cdr3_aa: CAWSVARTGRIGYTF; cdr3_nt: TGTGCCTGGAGTGTAGCCCGGACAGGGCGTATAGGCTACACCTTC
d_call: TRBD1; clone_size: few; v_call: TRBV5-6; j_call: TRBJ1-1; cdr3_aa: CASSFGQGITEAFF; cdr3_nt: TGTGCCAGCAGCTTCGGACAGGGTATCACTGAAGCTTTCTTT
d_call: -; clone_size: few; v_call: TRBV28; j_call: TRBJ1-6; cdr3_aa: CASIPGTLYNSPLHF; cdr3_nt: TGTGCCAGCATCCCCGGGACTCTCTATAATTCACCCCTCCACTTT
d_call: -; clone_size: -; v_call: TRBV5-1; j_call: TRBJ1-5; cdr3_aa: CASSWGDNQPQHF; cdr3_nt: TGCGCCAGCAGTTGGGGGGACAATCAGCCCCAGCATTTT
d_call: TRBD2; clone_size: -; v_call: TRBV6-1; j_call: TRBJ2-1; cdr3_aa: CASSGRTSGYNEQFF; cdr3_nt: TGTGCCAGCAGTGGCCGGACTAGCGGCTACAATGAGCAGTTCTTC
d_call: -; clone_size: -; v_call: TRBV6-6; j_call: TRBJ2-7; cdr3_aa: CASTASSYEQYF; cdr3_nt: TGTGCCAGCACCGCGTCCTCCTACGAGCAGTACTTC
d_call: TRBD1; clone_size: -; v_call: TRBV28; j_call: TRBJ2-7; cdr3_aa: CASSSPRGQTYEQYF; cdr3_nt: TGTGCCAGCAGTTCACCCCGGGGACAGACCTACGAGCAGTACTTC
d_call: TRBD1; clone_size: -; v_call: TRBV6-4; j_call: TRBJ2-7; cdr3_aa: CASSEDRGGEQYF; cdr3_nt: TGTGCCAGCAGTGAAGACAGGGGGGGCGAGCAGTACTTC
d_call: -; clone_size: -; v_call: TRBV28; j_call: TRBJ2-5; cdr3_aa: CASSYRTVQETQYF; cdr3_nt: TGTGCCAGCAGTTATAGGACAGTTCAAGAGACCCAGTACTTC
d_call: TRBD1; clone_size: once; v_call: TRBV9; j_call: TRBJ1-2; cdr3_aa: CASSVITGANGYTF; cdr3_nt: TGTGCCAGCAGCGTAATCACAGGGGCTAATGGCTACACCTTC
d_call: TRBD1; clone_size: -; v_call: TRBV10-3; j_call: TRBJ1-2; cdr3_aa: CAINEPTGAKANYGYTF; cdr3_nt: TGTGCCATCAATGAACCCACAGGGGCAAAAGCTAACTATGGCTACACCTTC
d_call: TRBD2; clone_size: -; v_call: TRBV30; j_call: TRBJ2-7; cdr3_aa: CAWSMGGGYEQYF; cdr3_nt: TGTGCCTGGAGTATGGGGGGGGGCTACGAGCAGTACTTC
d_call: -; clone_size: -; v_call: TRBV21-1; j_call: TRBJ2-7; cdr3_aa: CASSKPVGQGSYEQYF; cdr3_nt: -
d_call: -; clone_size: -; v_call: TRBV11-2; j_call: TRBJ2-7; cdr3_aa: CASSLRDSYEQYF; cdr3_nt: TGTGCCAGCAGCCTCAGGGACTCCTACGAGCAGTACTTC
d_call: -; clone_size: -; v_call: TRBV7-8; j_call: TRBJ2-3; cdr3_aa: CASSLAGPLAADTQYF; cdr3_nt: TGTGCCAGCAGCTTAGCGGGCCCTTTAGCGGCAGATACGCAGTATTTT
d_call: -; clone_size: -; v_call: TRBV28; j_call: TRBJ1-1; cdr3_aa: CASTPPVMNTEAFF; cdr3_nt: TGTGCCAGCACCCCGCCAGTCATGAACACTGAAGCTTTCTTT
d_call: TRBD1; clone_size: -; v_call: TRBV7-2; j_call: TRBJ2-7; cdr3_aa: CASSLGQGFEQYF; cdr3_nt: TGTGCCAGCAGCTTGGGACAGGGCTTCGAGCAGTACTTC
d_call: TRBD1; clone_size: -; v_call: TRBV27; j_call: TRBJ1-2; cdr3_aa: CASSFGQGNYGYTF; cdr3_nt: TGTGCCAGCAGTTTCGGACAGGGAAACTATGGCTACACCTTC
d_call: TRBD1; clone_size: -; v_call: TRBV25-1; j_call: TRBJ2-5; cdr3_aa: CASSNHLGTGQETQYF; cdr3_nt: TGTGCCAGCAGTAACCACCTAGGGACAGGGCAAGAGACCCAGTACTTC
d_call: TRBD2; clone_size: -; v_call: TRBV19; j_call: TRBJ2-3; cdr3_aa: CASIKVAGVTDTQYF; cdr3_nt: TGTGCCAGTATCAAGGTAGCGGGAGTGACAGATACGCAGTATTTT
d_call: -; clone_size: few; v_call: TRBV11-2; j_call: TRBJ2-3; cdr3_aa: CASSLGQESTDTQYF; cdr3_nt: TGTGCCAGCAGCTTAGGACAGGAGAGCACAGATACGCAGTATTTT
d_call: -; clone_size: once; v_call: TRBV6-6; j_call: TRBJ2-7; cdr3_aa: CASSHEGHTAYEQYF; cdr3_nt: TGTGCCAGCAGCCACGAAGGACACACAGCCTACGAGCAGTACTTC
d_call: -; clone_size: few; v_call: TRBV28; j_call: TRBJ2-2; cdr3_aa: CASSLDSYTGELFF; cdr3_nt: TGTGCCAGCAGTTTGGACAGCTACACCGGGGAGCTGTTTTTT
d_call: -; clone_size: -; v_call: TRBV5-1; j_call: TRBJ2-1; cdr3_aa: CASSRGLNNEQFF; cdr3_nt: TGCGCCAGCAGCCGAGGACTTAACAATGAGCAGTTCTTC
d_call: -; clone_size: -; v_call: TRBV6-6; j_call: TRBJ2-1; cdr3_aa: CASSGSTYNEQFF; cdr3_nt: TGTGCCAGCAGCGGGAGTACCTACAATGAGCAGTTCTTC
d_call: TRBD2; clone_size: once; v_call: TRBV19; j_call: TRBJ2-1; cdr3_aa: CASSIVAGRSSYNEQFF; cdr3_nt: TGTGCCAGTAGTATAGTGGCCGGGAGGAGCTCCTACAATGAGCAGTTCTTC
d_call: -; clone_size: -; v_call: TRBV5-1; j_call: TRBJ2-6; cdr3_aa: CASGGGMGANVLTF; cdr3_nt: TGCGCCAGCGGGGGCGGTATGGGGGCCAACGTCCTGACTTTC
d_call: TRBD2; clone_size: -; v_call: TRBV25-1; j_call: TRBJ2-7; cdr3_aa: CARLYRGRGSTAYEQYF; cdr3_nt: TGTGCCAGACTCTATCGGGGCCGCGGGAGTACCGCCTACGAGCAGTACTTC
d_call: -; clone_size: -; v_call: TRBV29-1; j_call: TRBJ2-2; cdr3_aa: CSATVLANTGELFF; cdr3_nt: TGCAGCGCCACAGTGCTCGCGAACACCGGGGAGCTGTTTTTT
d_call: TRBD1; clone_size: -; v_call: TRBV5-6; j_call: TRBJ2-1; cdr3_aa: CASSLISQGAIYNEQFF; cdr3_nt: TGTGCCAGCAGCTTGATCTCTCAGGGGGCTATTTACAATGAGCAGTTCTTC
d_call: -; clone_size: -; v_call: TRBV4-2; j_call: TRBJ1-5; cdr3_aa: CASSQVLNRVDQPQHF; cdr3_nt: TGTGCCAGCAGCCAAGTCCTGAACAGGGTAGATCAGCCCCAGCATTTT
d_call: -; clone_size: once; v_call: TRBV5-5; j_call: TRBJ1-1; cdr3_aa: CASSLHTEAFF; cdr3_nt: TGTGCCAGCAGCCTACACACTGAAGCTTTCTTT
d_call: TRBD2; clone_size: few; v_call: TRBV6-6; j_call: TRBJ2-7; cdr3_aa: CASSTFGTSGYEQYF; cdr3_nt: TGTGCCAGCAGTACTTTCGGGACTAGCGGCTACGAGCAGTACTTC
d_call: TRBD2; clone_size: -; v_call: TRBV28; j_call: TRBJ2-7; cdr3_aa: CASSFPSGSQTYEQYF; cdr3_nt: TGTGCCAGCAGTTTCCCTAGCGGGAGCCAAACCTACGAGCAGTACTTC
d_call: -; clone_size: -; v_call: TRBV12-5; j_call: TRBJ1-5; cdr3_aa: CASGWYQGYGNQPQHF; cdr3_nt: TGTGCTAGTGGTTGGTACCAGGGGTACGGCAATCAGCCCCAGCATTTT